This T cell receptor beta chain is drawn from a study of blood T cell repertoires in COVID-19. Study information: The cDNA or gDNA used as material had been derived from T cells, B-cell-depleted T cells, or PBMCs.

All enrollees were about 18 to 95 years old and from approximately 25 US areas. Cohorts were assigned according to the clinical history that participants reported. The CDR3 extends over 15 amino acids. With 3 bases removed from V and 6 bases from J, the gap between germline ends came to 15 bases. Germline V lookup: CDR1 SGHTA, CDR2 FQGTGA. Per the authors' pipeline: Amplification of reference gene primers provided the estimated nucleated cell counts. Libraries were prepared by immunoSEQ multiplex PCR; TCRdb keeps only in-frame clonotypes and omits some of them. V and J calls plus clone size are reproduced from that table; the DNA served to infer D and trimming. The sample shows 270,000 or so clones, roughly 88% of them seen only once.

The source material was PBMCs or T cells enriched from blood (not recorded which). The chain links TRBV7-3 to TRBJ2-1; weak D call: TRBD2 (8 bases). The sequence was collected from a woman aged 40 to 49 with acute COVID-19. The CDR3 nucleotides are TGTGCCAGCAGCTTCGGACTAGCAGGGGGCAATGAGCAGTTCTTC. It is translated as CASSFGLAGGNEQFF.